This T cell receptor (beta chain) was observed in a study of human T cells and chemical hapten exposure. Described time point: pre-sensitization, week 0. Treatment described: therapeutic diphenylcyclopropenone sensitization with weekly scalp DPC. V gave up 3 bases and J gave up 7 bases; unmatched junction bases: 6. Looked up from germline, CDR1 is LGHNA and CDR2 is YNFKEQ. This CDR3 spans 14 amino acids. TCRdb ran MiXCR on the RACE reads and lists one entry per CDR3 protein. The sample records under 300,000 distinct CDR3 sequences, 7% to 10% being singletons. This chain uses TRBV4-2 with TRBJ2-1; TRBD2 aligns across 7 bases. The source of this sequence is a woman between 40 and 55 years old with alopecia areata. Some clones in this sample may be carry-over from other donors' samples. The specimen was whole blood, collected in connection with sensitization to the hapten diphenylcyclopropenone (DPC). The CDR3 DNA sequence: TGTGCCAGCAGCCACCCCCCGCGGGGGAATGAGCAGTTCTTC. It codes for CASSHPPRGNEQFF.